These 8 T cell receptor beta chains were all obtained from the same sample, sequenced in a study of cytomegalovirus exposure and HLA in healthy donors. PCR used 60 Vbeta primers and 13 Jbeta primers. Generated by immunoSEQ multiplex PCR, the TCRdb table keeps only in-frame clones and is missing some. In the table there are 120,000 to 150,000 clones, 82% of which are singletons. Material: PBMCs. The receptors derive from a woman in her thirties or forties in good health and CMV-seronegative.

V usage is TRBV9 and J usage is TRBJ2-7, with D maybe TRBD1 (5 bases). The CDR3 length is 15 residues. Germline CDR1 and CDR2: SGDLS and YYNGEE. The V end was cut by 4 bases, the J end by 2 bases, with 16 bases between. The CDR3 region has the DNA TGTGCCAGCAGCCCCCAGGGCGACCCTGCCTACGAGCAGTACTTC. Encoded protein: CASSPQGDPAYEQYF.

This clone has a single count. The gene calls are TRBV5-6 and TRBJ2-3; the match to TRBD2 covers 10 bases. The germline V gene has CDR1 SGHDT and CDR2 YYEEEE. This CDR3 is built from 17 residues. J was trimmed by 0 bases and V by 0 bases; bases with no gene match: 4. CDR3 residues: CASSLGTSGSSTDTQYF. The CDR3 DNA sequence: TGTGCCAGCAGCTTGGGGACTAGCGGATCTAGCACAGATACGCAGTATTTT. Drawing the rest from reference TRBV5-6 and TRBJ2-3, the complete variable domain is DAGVTQSPTHLIKTRGQQVTLRCSPKSGHDTVSWYQQALGQGPQFIFQYYEEEERQRGNFPDRFSGHQFPNYSSELNVNALLLGDSALYLCASSLGTSGSSTDTQYFGPGTRLTVL.

Concerning this clone itself: Sequence at one end of the junction differs from germline and may be a read error. The chain uses TRBV28 and TRBJ1-4; D gene unclear. Germline values: CDR1 MDHEN, CDR2 SYDVKM. The CDR3 runs to 14 residues. The CDR3 DNA reads TGTGCCGGCAGTAAGGCGACGATAAGGACTTGGGTGTTTTTT. It yields the protein CAGSKATIRTWVFF. Full variable domain (outside the CDR3, taken from reference TRBV28 and TRBJ1-4): DVKVTQSSRYLVKRTGEKVFLECVQDMDHENMFWYRQDPGLGLRLIYFSYDVKMKEKGDIPEGYSVSREKKERFSLILESASTNQTSMYLCAGSKATIRTWVFFGSGTQLSVL.

The chain recombines TRBV6-1 with TRBJ2-5, with 9 bases matching TRBD2. The V gene end was trimmed by 10 bases and the J gene end by 4 bases; junction bases not matched to a gene: 13. The CDR3 is made up of 15 amino acids. CDR1 is MNHNS and CDR2 is SASEGT in the germline V gene. CDR3: CATRGRGRASETQYF. CDR3 bases: TGTGCCACTAGGGGTCGCGGGAGGGCCTCAGAGACCCAGTACTTC.

The CDR3 nucleotides are TGTGCCAGCAGCCTAATAGGAACGGGACAGCATTCCTACGAGCAGTACTTC. Amino acids: CASSLIGTGQHSYEQYF. V and J are TRBV7-2 and TRBJ2-7, with 7 bases matching TRBD1. This CDR3 is built from 17 residues. CDR1 and CDR2 from the germline V gene are SGHTA and FQGNSA. V shed 5 bases and J 1 base; nucleotides not matched to a gene: 14. The full variable domain, its missing parts supplied by reference TRBV7-2 and TRBJ2-7, is GAGVSQSPSNKVTEKGKDVELRCDPISGHTALYWYRQSLGQGLEFLIYFQGNSAPDKSGLPSDRFSAERTGGSVSTLTIQRTQQEDSAVYLCASSLIGTGQHSYEQYFGPGTRLTVT.

The chain carries TRBV29-1 and TRBJ1-3; weak D call: TRBD1 (5 bases). This CDR3 contains 14 residues. Deletions cut 6 bases from V and 1 base from J, with 13 bases between. CDR1 and CDR2 from the germline V gene are SQVTM and ANQGSEA. CDR3 sequence reads: CSVVAGGSGNTIYF. The CDR3 nucleotides read TGCAGCGTCGTCGCGGGGGGGTCTGGAAACACCATATATTTT.

CDR3 protein: CASSRFPKRSSSAKNIQYF. The DNA for the CDR3 is TGTGCCAGCAGTCGATTCCCAAAGCGCAGTTCTTCAGCCAAAAACATTCAGTACTTC. J is TRBJ2-4 and V is TRBV28; D gene unclear. V gave up 5 bases and J gave up 0 bases, with 23 bases separating them. The CDR3 runs to 19 residues. CDR1 and CDR2 from the germline V gene are MDHEN and SYDVKM.

In this sample, this clone turned up once. V gene TRBV2 combines with J gene TRBJ2-7, with D maybe TRBD1 (6 bases). The CDR3 length is 12 residues. In germline, CDR1 is SNHLY, CDR2 FYNNEI. CDR3 coding DNA: TGTGCGATCAAGGACAGTACGTACGAGCAGTACTTC. Translation: CAIKDSTYEQYF.